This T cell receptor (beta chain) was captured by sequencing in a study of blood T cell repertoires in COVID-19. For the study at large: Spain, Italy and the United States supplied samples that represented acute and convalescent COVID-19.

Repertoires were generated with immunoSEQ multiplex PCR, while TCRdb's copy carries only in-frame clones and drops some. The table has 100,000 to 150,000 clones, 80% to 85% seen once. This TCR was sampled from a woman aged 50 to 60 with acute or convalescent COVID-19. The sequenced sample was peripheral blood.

The CDR3 is CASSERLGGDQETQYF. DNA of the CDR3: TGTGCCAGCAGTGAAAGGTTAGGGGGAGACCAAGAGACCCAGTACTTC. The chain recombines TRBV6-1 with TRBJ2-5; tentatively, D is TRBD1 (6 bases). The CDR3 is 16 amino acids. Germline V CDR1 and CDR2: MNHNS, SASEGT. Trimming removed 2 bases from V and 0 bases from J, with 13 bases in between.